These 28 T cell receptor beta chains came from one sample sequenced in a study of technical replicates of blood from a handful of donors. Assay: immunoSEQ multiplex PCR; the TCRdb copy retains only in-frame clones and omits some. The table lists tens of thousands of clones, 85% to 95% of them singletons, with 0.2% to 0.3% in the top ten. Sequenced sample: T cells isolated from PBMCs. These receptors all come from a human donor in good health.

The rearrangement joins TRBV28 to TRBJ1-2; 7 bases agree with TRBD1. The CDR3 has 15 amino acids. CDR1 and CDR2 (germline): MDHEN, SYDVKM. Trimming took 7 bases from V and 0 from J; bases not matched to a gene: 8. Here the CDR3 reads CASKDRTLTNYGYTF. The CDR3 DNA reads TGTGCCAGCAAGGACAGGACCCTAACTAACTATGGCTACACCTTC.

J is TRBJ2-7 and V is TRBV6-1; 7 bases match TRBD2. V shed 2 bases, J shed 3 bases, and the junction held 10 bases outside the gene matches. The CDR3 runs 16 residues. Germline assignment: CDR1 MNHNS and CDR2 SASEGT. CDR3 residues: CASSENNSGLGYEQYF. DNA for the CDR3: TGTGCCAGCAGTGAAAATAATAGCGGGTTGGGCTACGAGCAGTACTTC.

The chain is built from TRBV7-2 and TRBJ1-5, with 7 nucleotides matching TRBD1. With V trimmed by 1 base and J by 4 bases, 4 bases remained unmatched. Germline lookup yields CDR1 SGHTA and CDR2 FQGNSA. The CDR3 is 15 residues long. This CDR3 is CASSLGGQTNQPQHF. CDR3 DNA: TGTGCCAGCAGCTTAGGGGGACAGACAAATCAGCCCCAGCATTTT.

V gene TRBV6-4 combines with J gene TRBJ2-7, with TRBD2 matching 9 bases. Germline loops: CDR1 MRHNA, CDR2 SNTAGT. This CDR3 is 16 amino acids long. After removal of 0 bases from V and 5 bases from J, the junction contained 8 bases not matched to a gene. The DNA of the CDR3 is TGTGCCAGCAGTGACTCGGGCGGGAGGGCCCGGGACGAGCAGTACTTC. It yields the protein CASSDSGGRARDEQYF.

The rearrangement links TRBV28 to TRBJ2-7; the D gene is possibly TRBD1 (6 bases). This CDR3 has 19 residues. Trimming removed 3 bases from V and 0 bases from J, with 24 bases in between. Germline loops: CDR1 MDHEN, CDR2 SYDVKM. CDR3 sequence (DNA): TGTGCCAGCAGTTTTATCGGGACACGGGATCCCTGGGGCTCCTACGAGCAGTACTTC. It is translated as CASSFIGTRDPWGSYEQYF. The variable domain in full, with the rest retrieved from reference TRBV28 and TRBJ2-7, is DVKVTQSSRYLVKRTGEKVFLECVQDMDHENMFWYRQDPGLGLRLIYFSYDVKMKEKGDIPEGYSVSREKKERFSLILESASTNQTSMYLCASSFIGTRDPWGSYEQYFGPGTRLTVT.

The chain uses TRBV11-2 and TRBJ2-3, with TRBD1 as a possible D gene (6 bases). The CDR3 consists of 13 residues. Trimming stripped 6 bases from V and 6 bases from J, with 13 bases between. Germline CDR1 SGHAT, CDR2 FQNNGV. CDR3 sequence reads: CASRAGAGDTQYF. CDR3 nucleotides: TGTGCCAGCAGAGCAGGGGCAGGGGATACGCAGTATTTT.

Note on this clone: This sample includes further DNA sequences coding for the same CDR3. The CDR3 loop is CASSLEGGEQYF. In nucleotides, the CDR3 is TGTGCCAGCAGCTTAGAGGGGGGGGAGCAGTACTTC. The J gene is TRBJ2-7, the V gene TRBV7-8, with TRBD2 as a possible D gene (7 bases). Trimming left V 1 base short and J 7 bases short, with 8 bases between. The CDR3 spans 12 residues. Germline V lookup: CDR1 SGHVS, CDR2 FQNEAQ. Full variable domain (outside the CDR3, taken from reference TRBV7-8 and TRBJ2-7): GAGVSQSPRYKVAKRGQDVALRCDPISGHVSLFWYQQALGQGPEFLTYFQNEAQLDKSGLPSDRFFAERPEGSVSTLKIQRTQQEDSAVYLCASSLEGGEQYFGPGTRLTVT.

The chain has TRBV7-6 and TRBJ2-7; D not certain. Germline CDR1 and CDR2: SGHVS and FNYEAQ. CDR3 length: 14 amino acids. The germline V and J ends were trimmed by 1 base and 1 base, with 8 bases remaining between them. The DNA of the CDR3 is TGTGCCAGCAGCTTAGGTGCCAGGTCCTACGAGCAGTACTTC. Protein: CASSLGARSYEQYF.

This chain links TRBV7-9 with TRBJ2-7, with 7 bases fitting TRBD1. The length of the CDR3 is 14 residues. V shed 5 bases and J 3 bases; nucleotides not matched to a gene: 7. Germline assignment: CDR1 SEHNR and CDR2 FQNEAQ (reference sequence). For the CDR3, the DNA is TGTGCCAGCAGCCAAACAGGGGCGGTCTACGAGCAGTACTTC. Amino acid sequence: CASSQTGAVYEQYF.

The genes are TRBV15 and TRBJ2-3; the match to TRBD1 covers 7 bases. Germline values: CDR1 LNHNV, CDR2 YYDKDF (reference sequence). V shed 4 bases and J 1 base; nucleotides not matched to a gene: 8. This CDR3 has 16 amino acids. The CDR3 DNA reads as TGTGCCACCAGCAAACAACAGGGGTTGGGCACAGATACGCAGTATTTT. Its protein is CATSKQQGLGTDTQYF.

The rearrangement uses TRBV5-6 and TRBJ2-3; TRBD2 agrees at 11 bases. V lost 1 base and J lost 6; bases outside the gene matches: 4. The germline V gene has CDR1 SGHDT and CDR2 YYEEEE. CDR3 size: 15 residues. The CDR3 region has the DNA TGTGCCAGCAGCTTGCCACTAGCGGGAGTGGATACGCAGTATTTT. Protein product: CASSLPLAGVDTQYF.

CDR3 sequence reads: CASSPGTGGYWKRYF. The CDR3 nucleotides read TGTGCCAGCAGCCCCGGGACAGGGGGCTACTGGAAACGGTACTTC. The chain has TRBV7-9 and TRBJ2-7; 12 bases are a match to TRBD1. The CDR3 length is 15 residues. The V gene's germline CDR1 is SEHNR and CDR2 FQNEAQ (reference sequence). After removal of 5 bases from V and 12 bases from J, the junction contained 14 bases not matched to a gene.

This clone occurred once. The rearrangement links TRBV6-5 to TRBJ2-4; 7 nucleotides agree with TRBD1. The germline CDR1 and CDR2 sequences are MNHEY and SVGAGI. The CDR3 extends over 12 amino acids. The V gene end was trimmed by 6 bases and the J gene end by 9 bases; junction bases not matched to a gene: 5. The CDR3 reads CASRSTGAIQYF. The CDR3 DNA follows: TGTGCCAGCAGGTCAACAGGGGCCATTCAGTACTTC.

The chain recombines TRBV4-1 with TRBJ1-5, with 7 bases aligning to TRBD1. The CDR3 has 15 amino acids. Germline V CDR1 and CDR2: MGHRA, YSYEKL. Trimming removed 3 bases from V and 2 bases from J; junction bases left unmatched: 4. DNA for the CDR3: TGCGCCAGCAGCCAGCCAGGGGGTGGCAATCAGCCCCAGCATTTT. Translating it yields CASSQPGGGNQPQHF.

This clone was picked up one time. The V call is TRBV27, the J call TRBJ2-3; the D is unclear. The V gene's germline CDR1 is MNHEY and CDR2 SMNVEV (reference sequence). V dropped 4 bases and J dropped 2 bases, with 4 bases sitting between them. This CDR3 contains 12 residues. As DNA, the CDR3 is TGTGCCAGCAGTTCCTTCACAGATACGCAGTATTTT. Its translation is CASSSFTDTQYF.

The rearrangement uses TRBV28 and TRBJ1-2; D is uncertain. CDR1 and CDR2 (germline): MDHEN, SYDVKM. The V and J ends lost 6 bases and 4 bases respectively, with 9 bases between them. CDR3 length equals 12 residues. The CDR3 DNA sequence: TGTGCCAGCAGCCCCGTTAGCTATGGCTACACCTTC. Translated: CASSPVSYGYTF.

The chain combines TRBV4-1 with TRBJ2-2, with D maybe TRBD1 (5 bases). The length of the CDR3 is 16 residues. V gave up 1 base and J gave up 1 base, with 10 bases separating them. CDR1 MGHRA and CDR2 YSYEKL come from the germline V gene. The chain's CDR3 is CASSQVAQGNTGELFF. The CDR3 bases are TGCGCCAGCAGCCAAGTCGCTCAGGGGAACACCGGGGAGCTGTTTTTT.

The chain links TRBV19 to TRBJ1-3, with 7 bases fitting TRBD1. V was clipped by 6 bases and J by 0 bases; unmatched bases: 5. Germline V gene lookup returns CDR1 LNHDA and CDR2 SQIVND (reference sequence). The CDR3 is made up of 15 amino acids. CDR3 sequence (DNA): TGTGCCAGTAGCTCGGACAGGATCTCTGGAAACACCATATATTTT. This codes for CASSSDRISGNTIYF.

The gene calls are TRBV4-1 and TRBJ1-1; 11 nucleotides align to TRBD1. Germline V lookup: CDR1 MGHRA, CDR2 YSYEKL. Losses at the gene ends were 3 bases for V and 0 bases for J; bases not matched to a gene: 3. The CDR3 is 16 amino acids. CDR3 sequence (DNA): TGCGCCAGCAGCCAGTGGACAGGGGGCCTGAACACTGAAGCTTTCTTT. It yields the protein CASSQWTGGLNTEAFF.

This chain joins TRBV28 and TRBJ2-7, with TRBD2 identical over 13 bases. The J segment lost 1 base and the V segment lost 2 bases, leaving 5 bases of the junction unmatched. The CDR3 is made up of 17 amino acids. Germline CDR1 is MDHEN and CDR2 is SYDVKM. CDR3 DNA: TGTGCCAGCAGTTTACGCCAACTAGCGGGAGGGTCCTACGAGCAGTACTTC. This gives the protein CASSLRQLAGGSYEQYF.

Details on this clone: In the same sample, other DNA sequences code for this CDR3. The V call is TRBV25-1, the J call TRBJ1-2; 7 positions match TRBD1. The CDR3 loop spans 13 amino acids. Germline CDR1 MGHDK, CDR2 SYGVNS. The ends lost 6 bases at V and 4 bases at J; junction bases unmatched: 5. This CDR3 reads CASSPGTVYGYTF. For the CDR3, the DNA is TGTGCCAGCAGCCCCGGGACAGTCTATGGCTACACCTTC.

The chain links TRBV27 to TRBJ1-2; tentatively, D is TRBD1 (5 bases). V shed 2 bases and J shed 0 bases, with 10 bases lying between them. The CDR3 has 15 amino acids. The germline CDR1 and CDR2 sequences are MNHEY and SMNVEV (reference sequence). The CDR3 DNA sequence: TGTGCCAGCAGTTTAATCCAGGGTGCTAACTATGGCTACACCTTC. This translates into CASSLIQGANYGYTF.

This rearrangement joins TRBV7-2 to TRBJ2-5; 8 bases match TRBD2. Trimming removed 1 base from V and 6 bases from J; junction bases left unmatched: 13. Germline CDR1 reads SGHTA; CDR2 reads FQGNSA. This CDR3 has 17 amino acids. The CDR3 here is CASSLGSRGGAGKTQYF. The CDR3 bases are TGTGCCAGCAGCTTAGGATCTCGGGGGGGAGCGGGGAAGACCCAGTACTTC.

This clone appeared once. V is TRBV6-6 and J is TRBJ2-3, with 8 bases fitting TRBD2. The CDR3 extends over 15 amino acids. Unmatched junction bases numbered 12, after V lost 11 bases and J lost 2 bases. Germline CDR1 reads MNHNY; CDR2 reads SVGAGI (reference sequence). CDR3 sequence: CAVQPREGLTDTQYF. Written as DNA, the CDR3 is TGTGCCGTCCAGCCCCGGGAGGGCCTCACAGATACGCAGTATTTT.

This sequence joins TRBV6-4 and TRBJ2-3; D perhaps matches TRBD2 (6 bases). The CDR3 is 14 residues long. CDR1 and CDR2 from the germline V gene are MRHNA and SNTAGT. The germline V and J ends were trimmed by 2 bases and 4 bases, with 10 bases remaining between them. The CDR3 protein is CASSDMGEADTQYF. CDR3 nucleotides: TGTGCCAGCAGTGACATGGGGGAGGCAGATACGCAGTATTTT.

The rearrangement uses TRBV10-2 and TRBJ1-1; D remains ambiguous. CDR3 length equals 14 residues. Germline V gene sequence: CDR1 WSHSY, CDR2 SAAADI. V was trimmed by 5 bases and J by 2 bases, leaving 12 bases between them. DNA of the CDR3: TGCGCCAGCAGTTTAGGCCAGGCAAACACTGAAGCTTTCTTT. This encodes CASSLGQANTEAFF.

The chain links TRBV7-3 to TRBJ1-5; tentatively, D is TRBD1 (5 bases). Germline CDR1 and CDR2: SGHTA and FQGTGA. The V and J ends lost 2 bases and 4 bases respectively, with 12 bases between them. This CDR3 has 15 residues. CDR3 protein: CASSLLGVWNQPQHF. As DNA, the CDR3 is TGTGCCAGCAGCTTACTAGGGGTTTGGAATCAGCCCCAGCATTTT.

The rearrangement uses TRBV12-5 and TRBJ1-2, with TRBD1 as a possible D gene (6 bases). The CDR3 is 12 amino acids. Germline CDR1 LGHNT, CDR2 FRNRAP. The V end lost 4 bases, the J end lost 6 bases, and 9 bases lay between the germline ends. In DNA form, the CDR3 reads TGTGCTAGTGGTTCGCCAGGGGATGGCTACACCTTC. Translated: CASGSPGDGYTF. Supplemented by reference TRBV12-5 and TRBJ1-2, the full variable domain reads DARVTQTPRHKVTEMGQEVTMRCQPILGHNTVFWYRQTMMQGLELLAYFRNRAPLDDSGMPKDRFSAEMPDATLATLKIQPSEPRDSAVYFCASGSPGDGYTFGSGTRLTVV.